These T cell receptor beta chains were read from a single sample in a study of T cell repertoires in cytomegalovirus infection. TCRdb processed the reads anew with MiXCR; each CDR3 protein has one entry. The sample carries around 240,000 distinct CDR3 sequences, approximately 24% recorded once. The sample consisted of CD8+ T cells from PBMCs. These receptors were obtained from a human donor in good health (CMV status not recorded). Some clones in this sample may be carry-over from other donors' samples. Both conserved end residues are part of each CDR3. A D gene is named only where the DNA matches it firmly. A clone size is listed for some rows: how often the clone was seen (once, few, many), or a class if it is expanded.

d_gene	v_gene	j_gene	abundance	CDR3nt	CDR3aa
TRBD1	TRBV28	TRBJ1-2	few	TGTGCCAGCAGTTTATGGGGGACAGGGGCCGATTTGAACTATGGCTACACCTTC	CASSLWGTGADLNYGYTF
NA	TRBV19	TRBJ1-1	NA	TGTGCCAGTAGCCCCGCGGCCGGGACTGAAGCTTTCTTT	CASSPAAGTEAFF
NA	TRBV5-4	TRBJ2-5	few	TGTGCCAGCAGCTTGATAGAACAAGAGACCCAGTACTTC	CASSLIEQETQYF
NA	TRBV7-9	TRBJ1-1	many	TGTGCCAGCAGCTTAGTCGTGGGGGACACTGAAGCTTTCTTT	CASSLVVGDTEAFF
NA	TRBV4-2	TRBJ2-1	few	TGTGCCAGCAGCCAAGAAGAAGGGCAATTAGGCAATGAGCAGTTCTTC	CASSQEEGQLGNEQFF
NA	TRBV20-1	TRBJ1-6	few	TGCAGTGCTAGAGGGCTAGGAAACCACTTT	CSARGLGNHF
NA	TRBV28	TRBJ2-5	few	TGTGCCAGCAGTTTGATGCTAGAGGCAGAGACCCAGTACTTC	CASSLMLEAETQYF
NA	TRBV7-2	TRBJ2-1	many	TGTGCCAGCATCACGATGGGGGGCCCGGAAAGCAATGAGCAGTTCTTC	CASITMGGPESNEQFF
NA	TRBV4-2	TRBJ2-5	few	TGTGCCAGCAGCCAAGTGGGGGAAGAGACCCAGTACTTC	CASSQVGEETQYF
NA	TRBV12-3/TRBV12-4	TRBJ2-1	many	TGTGCCAGCAGTTTATCCCCCGGTCCGGGCTCCTACAATGAGCAGTTCTTC	CASSLSPGPGSYNEQFF
TRBD2	TRBV28	TRBJ2-7	few	TGTGCCAGCAGTTTAGTACTAGCGGGGGTATCCTACGAGCAGTACTTC	CASSLVLAGVSYEQYF
NA	TRBV29-1	TRBJ2-1	NA	TGCAGCGTTGGCAGGGCCCCCCCCAATGAGCAGTTCTTC	CSVGRAPPNEQFF
NA	TRBV6-5	TRBJ1-4	few	TGTGCCAGCAGTTACTCATCGGAGACCCTGAATGGGAAACTGTTTTTT	CASSYSSETLNGKLFF
NA	TRBV29-1	TRBJ2-7	many	TGCAGCGTTGAACTGGGCTCCGAGCAGTACTTC	CSVELGSEQYF
TRBD1	TRBV4-1	TRBJ2-1	NA	TGCGCCAGCAGCCCCGAGGGGGCGAGAAACAATGAGCAGTTCTTC	CASSPEGARNNEQFF
NA	TRBV15	TRBJ2-1	many	TGTGCCACCAGCAGAGATATGATCTACAATGAGCAGTTCTTC	CATSRDMIYNEQFF
TRBD1	TRBV28	TRBJ2-5	NA	TGTGCCAGCTGGGACAGGGAAGAGACCCAGTACTTC	CASWDREETQYF
NA	TRBV27	TRBJ2-7	few	TGTGCCAGCAGTTTTTCTTCTGGAGACAGCTCCTACGAGCAGTACTTC	CASSFSSGDSSYEQYF
NA	TRBV7-9	TRBJ2-3	NA	TGTGCCAGCAGCTTGTTGGGGAGCAAAAGCGGAGATACGCAGTATTTT	CASSLLGSKSGDTQYF
TRBD1	TRBV14	TRBJ2-3	few	TGTGCCAGCAGCCAACTGGACAGGGGGCTTTTCACAGATACGCAGTATTTT	CASSQLDRGLFTDTQYF
TRBD1	TRBV29-1	TRBJ1-1	NA	TGCAGCGTGACAGGGGGAGATTACTTTAACACTGAAGCTTTCTTT	CSVTGGDYFNTEAFF
TRBD2	TRBV2	TRBJ2-7	many	TGTGCCATCCAGAGGTGGGCTAGCGGGGGGGCCTACGAGCAGTACTTC	CAIQRWASGGAYEQYF
TRBD2	TRBV28	TRBJ2-3	many	TGTGCCAGCAGCCCCGGGACTAGCTTTCTCACAGATACGCAGTATTTT	CASSPGTSFLTDTQYF
NA	TRBV7-9	TRBJ1-4	few	TGTGCCAGCAGCGGAGGGACCGCGGCAACTAATGAAAAACTGTTTTTT	CASSGGTAATNEKLFF
NA	TRBV20-1	TRBJ2-1	NA	TGCAGTGTCACCCCATCGAGCTCCTACAATGAGCAGTTCTTC	CSVTPSSSYNEQFF
TRBD2	TRBV12-3/TRBV12-4	TRBJ2-1	few	TGTGCCAGTATCCCGGCTAGCGGGGGGCCTCCTAAGCAGTTCTTC	CASIPASGGPPKQFF
NA	TRBV28	TRBJ1-5	few	TGTGCCAGCAGTCCTCCTCCTAGAGGCAATCAGCCCCAGCATTTT	CASSPPPRGNQPQHF
NA	TRBV7-2	TRBJ1-5	NA	TGTGCCAGCAGCCCCACTGACGAGGGGCAGCCCCAGCATTTC	CASSPTDEGQPQHF
TRBD1	TRBV28	TRBJ2-6	NA	TGTGTCAGCAGTAGGGGGCGAGGGGCCAACGTCCTGACTTTC	CVSSRGRGANVLTF
NA	TRBV4-1	TRBJ1-5	NA	TGCGCCAGCAGCCAAGAAGTCGGTCAGCCCCAGCATTTT	CASSQEVGQPQHF
NA	TRBV6-5	TRBJ1-1	many	TGTGCCAGCAGTTACGGGGAGGAAGGGGAAGGGACTGAAGCTTTCTTT	CASSYGEEGEGTEAFF
NA	TRBV5-4	TRBJ2-1	NA	TGTGCCAGCAGCTTAGGAACGGGGGGCAACTACAATGAGCAGTTCTTC	CASSLGTGGNYNEQFF
NA	TRBV20-1	TRBJ1-1	NA	TGCAGTGCTAGAGACCCGGGTGTCACTGAAGCTTTCTTT	CSARDPGVTEAFF
NA	TRBV7-9	TRBJ2-1	many	TGTGCCAGCAGCTCGACTAGTCTACCCGACAATGAGCAGTTCTTC	CASSSTSLPDNEQFF
NA	TRBV7-9	TRBJ2-4	few	TGTGCCAGCAGCTTAGGGTCGTTGCCCAGGGGAGACATTCAGTACTTC	CASSLGSLPRGDIQYF